Presented here are 25 T cell receptor beta chains from one specimen sequenced in a study of blood T cell repertoires in COVID-19. Profiled with immunoSEQ multiplex PCR; TCRdb holds only in-frame clones, not every one. Of 150,000 to 250,000 clones listed, around 94% are singletons. The sequencing input was peripheral blood. The receptors come from a man younger than 45 with COVID-19, enrolled during active disease.

The chain combines TRBV6-2 or TRBV6-3 with TRBJ1-3, with no clear D. Germline CDR1 MNHEY, CDR2 SVGEGT. CDR3 length: 15 amino acids. Between the trimmed V and J ends, which lost 4 bases and 2 bases, there was a span of 12 bases. Written as DNA, the CDR3 is TGTGCCAGCAGTTGGCCCGGGAATACTGGAAACACCATATATTTT. Translating gives CASSWPGNTGNTIYF.

This sequence joins TRBV27 and TRBJ1-1; no definite D call. V lost 3 bases and J 4 bases, leaving 12 bases between the germline ends. Germline V gene lookup returns CDR1 MNHEY and CDR2 SMNVEV (reference sequence). The CDR3 extends over 14 amino acids. CDR3 DNA sequence: TGTGCCAGCAGTTTTCGGGGATTTACCACTGAAGCTTTCTTT. Protein: CASSFRGFTTEAFF.

The chain has TRBV11-2 and TRBJ2-2; 8 nucleotides line up with TRBD1. Germline loops: CDR1 SGHAT, CDR2 FQNNGV. V lost 1 base and J lost 4; bases outside the gene matches: 5. The CDR3 is 16 amino acids. DNA of the CDR3: TGTGCCAGCAGCTTAGCTCCGACAGGGGTCACCGGGGAGCTGTTTTTT. This gives the protein CASSLAPTGVTGELFF.

This chain joins TRBV7-9 and TRBJ1-5; 7 nucleotides align to TRBD1. Germline V gene lookup returns CDR1 SEHNR and CDR2 FQNEAQ (reference sequence). Losses at the gene ends were 5 bases for V and 7 bases for J; bases not matched to a gene: 8. CDR3 length: 14 amino acids. CDR3 loop: CASSARQGSQPQHF. DNA for the CDR3: TGTGCCAGCAGCGCCCGACAGGGATCGCAGCCCCAGCATTTT. Variable domain in full (rest from reference TRBV7-9 and TRBJ1-5): DTGVSQNPRHKITKRGQNVTFRCDPISEHNRLYWYRQTLGQGPEFLTYFQNEAQLEKSRLLSDRFSAERPKGSFSTLEIQRTEQGDSAMYLCASSARQGSQPQHFGDGTRLSIL.

The V call is TRBV5-6, the J call TRBJ1-6, with 7 nucleotides matching TRBD1. The CDR3 length is 13 residues. V lost 6 bases and J lost 7; bases outside the gene matches: 4. In germline, CDR1 is SGHDT, CDR2 YYEEEE. The CDR3 spells CASTGTENSPLHF. DNA for the CDR3: TGTGCCAGCACCGGGACAGAGAATTCACCCCTCCACTTT. Full variable domain (outside the CDR3, taken from reference TRBV5-6 and TRBJ1-6): DAGVTQSPTHLIKTRGQQVTLRCSPKSGHDTVSWYQQALGQGPQFIFQYYEEEERQRGNFPDRFSGHQFPNYSSELNVNALLLGDSALYLCASTGTENSPLHFGNGTRLTVT.

The rearrangement links TRBV7-9 to TRBJ1-1, with D maybe TRBD1 (5 bases). The CDR3 totals 14 residues. The V gene's germline CDR1 is SEHNR and CDR2 FQNEAQ (reference sequence). V lost 2 bases and J 3 bases, leaving 10 bases between the germline ends. For the CDR3, the DNA is TGTGCCAGCAGCTTAATAGCGGGGGACACTGAAGCTTTCTTT. Translated, it gives CASSLIAGDTEAFF. Filled out from reference TRBV7-9 and TRBJ1-1, the complete variable domain reads DTGVSQNPRHKITKRGQNVTFRCDPISEHNRLYWYRQTLGQGPEFLTYFQNEAQLEKSRLLSDRFSAERPKGSFSTLEIQRTEQGDSAMYLCASSLIAGDTEAFFGQGTRLTVV.

This sequence joins TRBV4-1 and TRBJ1-4; 8 bases match TRBD1. Germline CDR1 reads MGHRA; CDR2 reads YSYEKL. The CDR3 has 21 residues. V was pared by 3 bases and J by 2 bases, with 20 bases of the junction left unmatched. The CDR3 sequence: CASSHRSPGDSGQVTNEKLFF. CDR3 in DNA: TGCGCCAGCAGCCATCGGTCTCCGGGGGATTCGGGACAGGTGACTAATGAAAAACTGTTTTTT.

The chain joins TRBV25-1 to TRBJ2-5; D unresolved. Trimming removed 2 bases at V and 5 bases at J, with 9 bases between. Germline-derived CDR1 and CDR2 are MGHDK and SYGVNS. The CDR3 covers 13 residues. The CDR3 DNA is TGTGCCAGCAGTGAAGGTACATGGGAGACCCAGTACTTC. It encodes CASSEGTWETQYF.

The chain links TRBV7-2 to TRBJ2-1; D ambiguous. This CDR3 spans 14 amino acids. V was pared by 4 bases and J by 5 bases, with 12 bases between. Per germline, CDR1 SGHTA and CDR2 FQGNSA. The CDR3 sequence: CASSSPGEDNEQFF. In nucleotides, the CDR3 is TGTGCCAGCAGCTCCCCCGGAGAAGACAATGAGCAGTTCTTC.

J is TRBJ2-2 and V is TRBV27; 9 bases line up with TRBD1. After removal of 6 bases from V and 4 bases from J, the junction contained 9 bases not matched to a gene. The CDR3 sequence is 16 residues long. From germline, CDR1 is MNHEY and CDR2 SMNVEV (reference sequence). DNA of the CDR3: TGTGCCAGCAGATTGAACAGGGGGCGCATCACCGGGGAGCTGTTTTTT. It specifies CASRLNRGRITGELFF.

This chain uses TRBV27 with TRBJ1-1; tentatively, D is TRBD1 (5 bases). The V gene lost 3 bases and the J gene lost 5 bases, with 22 bases spanning the gap. From germline, CDR1 is MNHEY and CDR2 SMNVEV (reference sequence). The CDR3 loop spans 17 amino acids. CDR3 in DNA: TGTGCCAGCAGTTTTTTCGGGACCTGGACCGCGGGGACTGAAGCTTTCTTT. Residues: CASSFFGTWTAGTEAFF.

V is TRBV19 and J is TRBJ1-1; D gene uncertain. V lost 3 bases to trimming and J lost 6 bases, with 11 bases between them. Germline V gene lookup returns CDR1 LNHDA and CDR2 SQIVND (reference sequence). The CDR3 consists of 13 residues. The CDR3 loop is CASSILPGPEAFF. The DNA of the CDR3 is TGTGCCAGTAGTATTCTCCCTGGGCCTGAAGCTTTCTTT. The full variable domain, completed using reference TRBV19 and TRBJ1-1, is DGGITQSPKYLFRKEGQNVTLSCEQNLNHDAMYWYRQDPGQGLRLIYYSQIVNDFQKGDIAEGYSVSREKKESFPLTVTSAQKNPTAFYLCASSILPGPEAFFGQGTRLTVV.

This clone appeared a single time. This sequence joins TRBV7-9 and TRBJ1-2, with D possibly being TRBD1 (6 bases). Trimming removed 5 bases at V and 6 bases at J, with 16 bases between. Germline assignment: CDR1 SEHNR and CDR2 FQNEAQ (reference sequence). The CDR3 sequence is 14 residues long. CDR3 in DNA: TGTGCCAGCAGCAAAGGCAGGGGCAGGGATGGCTACACCTTC. Translation gives CASSKGRGRDGYTF.

This clone turned up a few times. In DNA form, the CDR3 reads TGTGCCTGGGACAGGAGGGCAGGGACCTCTGGAAACACCATATATTTT. Amino acids: CAWDRRAGTSGNTIYF. The chain uses TRBV30 and TRBJ1-3, with D tentatively TRBD1 (6 bases). Germline-derived CDR1 and CDR2 are GTSNPN and SVGIG (reference sequence). This CDR3 is 16 amino acids long. V lost 5 bases and J lost 0, with 17 bases in between.

This chain links TRBV5-6 with TRBJ2-2, with 7 bases matching TRBD1. The trim removed 2 bases at V and 0 bases at J, leaving 7 bases unmatched. The CDR3 consists of 17 residues. Looked up from germline, CDR1 is SGHDT and CDR2 is YYEEEE. CDR3 bases: TGTGCCAGCAGCTTTTCCTGGGACAGACCGAACACCGGGGAGCTGTTTTTT. Residues: CASSFSWDRPNTGELFF. Full variable domain (missing parts from reference TRBV5-6 and TRBJ2-2): DAGVTQSPTHLIKTRGQQVTLRCSPKSGHDTVSWYQQALGQGPQFIFQYYEEEERQRGNFPDRFSGHQFPNYSSELNVNALLLGDSALYLCASSFSWDRPNTGELFFGEGSRLTVL.

V and J are TRBV19 and TRBJ2-1; tentative D call: TRBD1 (6 bases). Germline assignment: CDR1 LNHDA and CDR2 SQIVND (reference sequence). The CDR3 sequence is 14 residues long. The germline V and J ends were trimmed by 6 bases and 15 bases, with 24 bases remaining between them. The CDR3 DNA follows: TGTGCCAGTAGATCGACAGGTCTGAGCCACCCGCCGTTCTTC. The encoded protein is CASRSTGLSHPPFF.

This chain joins TRBV25-1 and TRBJ1-2; the match to TRBD1 covers 7 bases. V dropped 7 bases and J dropped 5; count of bases not matched to a gene: 1. In germline, CDR1 is MGHDK, CDR2 SYGVNS. CDR3 length equals 11 residues. The CDR3 DNA is TGTGCCAGCACACAGGGGTATGGCTACACCTTC. Protein: CASTQGYGYTF.

The V and J genes are TRBV10-3 and TRBJ2-7; TRBD1 agrees at 8 bases. The germline V gene encodes CDR1 ENHRY and CDR2 SYGVKD. V lost 8 bases, J lost 0 bases, and 9 bases stayed unmatched. The CDR3 sequence is 15 residues long. The CDR3 here is CAIGETGAGSYEQYF. CDR3 bases: TGTGCCATCGGGGAGACAGGGGCGGGCTCCTACGAGCAGTACTTC.

The gene calls are TRBV7-3 and TRBJ1-2; TRBD1 agrees at 10 bases. The junction had 7 bases not matched to a gene; V was cut back by 1 base and J by 2 bases. Per the germline V gene, CDR1 is SGHTA and CDR2 is FQGTGA. There are 17 residues in the CDR3. Here the CDR3 reads CASSLNVGQGGNYGYTF. CDR3 nucleotide sequence: TGTGCCAGCAGCTTAAATGTAGGACAGGGGGGAAACTATGGCTACACCTTC.

The genes are TRBV6-5 and TRBJ1-1; 7 bases align to TRBD1. The CDR3 consists of 15 residues. The germline V gene encodes CDR1 MNHEY and CDR2 SVGAGI. J lost 4 bases, V lost 6 bases, and 11 bases had no gene match. DNA of the CDR3: TGTGCCAGCAGCCCAGTGACAGGGTCCGGCACTGAAGCTTTCTTT. Translated: CASSPVTGSGTEAFF.

This clone was observed once. This chain links TRBV19 with TRBJ2-2, with D maybe TRBD1 (8 bases). The length of the CDR3 is 13 residues. Germline CDR1 LNHDA, CDR2 SQIVND (reference sequence). V lost 8 bases to trimming and J lost 6 bases, with 13 bases between them. The CDR3 is CASRQGRAGELFF. The CDR3 DNA follows: TGTGCCAGTCGACAGGGGAGGGCCGGGGAGCTGTTTTTT.

This sequence joins TRBV10-1 and TRBJ2-1, with TRBD2 identical over 10 bases. V dropped 4 bases and J dropped 4; count of bases not matched to a gene: 7. CDR1 is WNHNN and CDR2 is SYGVQD in the germline V gene (reference sequence). The CDR3 is made up of 16 amino acids. CDR3 DNA sequence: TGCGCCAGCAGTGGACTAAAGCGGGGGGGTTACAATGAGCAGTTCTTC. It specifies CASSGLKRGGYNEQFF.

This sequence joins TRBV3-1 (or the pseudogene TRBV3-2) and TRBJ2-7; TRBD2 agrees at 7 bases. From germline, CDR1 is LGHDT and CDR2 YNNKEL (reference sequence). The trim removed 4 bases at V and 3 bases at J, leaving 0 bases unmatched. The length of the CDR3 is 12 residues. The CDR3 coding sequence is TGTGCCAGCAGCCGGGGGGGCTACGAGCAGTACTTC. It translates to CASSRGGYEQYF.

The chain recombines TRBV7-3 with TRBJ2-3; 11 bases align to TRBD1. Germline-derived CDR1 and CDR2 are SGHTA and FQGTGA. The junction had 3 bases not matched to a gene; V was cut back by 3 bases and J by 4 bases. The CDR3 runs to 15 residues. CDR3 sequence: CASSFGTGGSDTQYF. CDR3 coding DNA: TGTGCCAGCAGCTTCGGGACAGGGGGGTCAGATACGCAGTATTTT. The full variable domain, its missing parts supplied by reference TRBV7-3 and TRBJ2-3, is GAGVSQTPSNKVTEKGKYVELRCDPISGHTALYWYRQSLGQGPEFLIYFQGTGAADDSGLPNDRFFAVRPEGSVSTLKIQRTERGDSAVYLCASSFGTGGSDTQYFGPGTRLTVL.

The genes are TRBV29-1 and TRBJ1-2; D uncertain. The CDR3 is 12 residues long. V was shortened by 4 bases and J by 1 base, with 7 bases between the two germline ends. Germline CDR1 is SQVTM and CDR2 is ANQGSEA. The CDR3 sequence is CSVVQSNYGYTF. The CDR3 DNA follows: TGCAGCGTTGTACAGAGTAACTATGGCTACACCTTC. Drawing the rest from reference TRBV29-1 and TRBJ1-2, the complete variable domain is SAVISQKPSRDICQRGTSLTIQCQVDSQVTMMFWYRQQPGQSLTLIATANQGSEATYESGFVIDKFPISRPNLTFSTLTVSNMSPEDSSIYLCSVVQSNYGYTFGSGTRLTVV.